This record covers a single TCR beta chain. Its antigen is not known. These data come from a study of PD-L1 blockade in urothelial cancer. Study details: Blood samples had a median of roughly 140,000 T cells. Notes on the study in general: Tumor-associated TCR clones expanded more in blood at 3 weeks in patients with durable benefit.

This CDR3 has 17 amino acids. V gave up 5 bases and J gave up 5 bases; unmatched junction bases: 14. Germline V CDR1 and CDR2: SEHNR, FQNEAQ (reference sequence). TCRdb keeps only in-frame clones here, not all; method: immunoSEQ multiplex PCR. There are 70,000 to 85,000 clones in the sample; 84% occur only once, and 4% to 6% lies in the top ten. The sample consisted of PBMCs, taken around atezolizumab (anti-PD-L1) treatment. V is TRBV7-9 and J is TRBJ2-1, with 8 nucleotides matching TRBD1. The receptor's source is a man in his 70s with urothelial cancer. In DNA form, the CDR3 reads TGTGCCAGCAGCCCTATTTTCACGGGACAGGTCGACAATGAGCAGTTCTTC. This encodes CASSPIFTGQVDNEQFF. The complete variable domain, with remaining parts taken from reference TRBV7-9 and TRBJ2-1, reads DTGVSQNPRHKITKRGQNVTFRCDPISEHNRLYWYRQTLGQGPEFLTYFQNEAQLEKSRLLSDRFSAERPKGSFSTLEIQRTEQGDSAMYLCASSPIFTGQVDNEQFFGPGTRLTVL.